This T cell receptor beta chain was captured by sequencing in a study of CD8+ T cells in alopecia areata. Study results and limitations: Tofacitinib produced a significant decrease in scalp clonality and in expanded CD8+ clones among the top 100.

Treatment of the sample: oral pan-JAK inhibitor, 5-10 mg twice daily. Germline lookup yields CDR1 SQVTM and CDR2 ANQGSEA. The CDR3 is 16 residues long. V was pared by 7 bases and J by 2 bases, with 24 bases between. Extracted RNA was reverse transcribed, and the resulting cDNA served as sequencing template. Using immunoSEQ multiplex PCR, the repertoire was profiled, and TCRdb retains in-frame clones only, with some absent. This table has about 210,000 clones, 64% appearing once. As regards this clone: Its antigen is unidentified.

The sequence was obtained from a human donor with alopecia areata. Sample: CD4+ T cells sorted from blood, taken at week 4, from a patient treated with tofacitinib. The rearrangement uses TRBV29-1 and TRBJ2-7, with D uncertain. CDR3 region: CSAVGRFREDPYEQYF. CDR3 in DNA: TGCAGCGCCGTTGGTCGTTTTAGGGAAGACCCCTACGAGCAGTACTTC.